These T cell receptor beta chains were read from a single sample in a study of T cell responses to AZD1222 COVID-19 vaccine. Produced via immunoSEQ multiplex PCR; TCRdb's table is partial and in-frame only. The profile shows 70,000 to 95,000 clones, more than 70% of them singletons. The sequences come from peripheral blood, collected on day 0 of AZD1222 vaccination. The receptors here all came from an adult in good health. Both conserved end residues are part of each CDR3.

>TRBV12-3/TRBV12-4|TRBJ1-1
CASSFFRAEAFF
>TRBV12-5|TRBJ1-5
CASGLGGQGNQPQHF
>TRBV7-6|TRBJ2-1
CASSFPLREFEQFF
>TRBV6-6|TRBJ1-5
CASRSGGKGQPQHF
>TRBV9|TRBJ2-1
CASGWGNEQFF
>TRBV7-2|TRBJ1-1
CASSSTTGSTEAFF
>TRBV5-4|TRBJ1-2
CASSLAAVGGYGYTF
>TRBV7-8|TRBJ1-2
CASSPARYGYTF
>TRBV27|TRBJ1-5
CASSLSGQNHQPQHF
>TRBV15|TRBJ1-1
CATSREPTQGRTEAFF
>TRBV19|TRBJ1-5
CASSTKQGLNQPQHF
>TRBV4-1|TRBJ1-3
CASSQVSGNTIYF
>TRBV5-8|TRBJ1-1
CASNPRQGARTEAFF
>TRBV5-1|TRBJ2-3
CASSLTDTQYF
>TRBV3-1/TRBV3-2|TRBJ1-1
CASSRRQGSTEAFF
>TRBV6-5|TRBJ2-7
CASSYSRQAGYEQYF
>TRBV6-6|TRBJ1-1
CASRSQTGNTEAFF
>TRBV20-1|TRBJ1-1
CSALEEPEAFF
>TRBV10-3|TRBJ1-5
CAISAFKDAAQHF
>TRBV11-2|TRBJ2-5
CASSLAVAGAQETQYF
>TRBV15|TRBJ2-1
CATSSGSYNEQFF
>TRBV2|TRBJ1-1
CASSEKRMNTEAFF
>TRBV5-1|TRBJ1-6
CASSLNAGDPSPLHF
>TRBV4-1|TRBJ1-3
CASSQVGQGAIAGNTIYF
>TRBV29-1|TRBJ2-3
CSVEEGHTDTQYF
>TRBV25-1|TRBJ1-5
CASSEKTGSAPQHF
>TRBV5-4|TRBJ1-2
CASSFMGGRDGYTF
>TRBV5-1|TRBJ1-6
CASSLGGVDSPLHF
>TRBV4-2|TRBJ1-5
CASSPWGGFSNQPQHF
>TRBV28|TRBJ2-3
CASSFSNLKSLDF
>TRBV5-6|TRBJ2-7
CASSLVKEQYF
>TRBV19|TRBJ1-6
CASSTEGNSPLHF
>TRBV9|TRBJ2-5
CASSAPGGGKETQYF
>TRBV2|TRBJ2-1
CATRLAFEQFF
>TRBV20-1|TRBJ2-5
CSASSEVAAKRTQETQYF
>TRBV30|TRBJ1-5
CAWSPASVSNQPQHF
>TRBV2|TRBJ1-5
CASMAGADQPQHF
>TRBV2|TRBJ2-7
CASMFSSYEQYF
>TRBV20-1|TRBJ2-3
CSAYRGDTQYF
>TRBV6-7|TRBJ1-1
CASSPSPNHDTEAFF
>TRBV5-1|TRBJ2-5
CASLMSGRSEETQYF